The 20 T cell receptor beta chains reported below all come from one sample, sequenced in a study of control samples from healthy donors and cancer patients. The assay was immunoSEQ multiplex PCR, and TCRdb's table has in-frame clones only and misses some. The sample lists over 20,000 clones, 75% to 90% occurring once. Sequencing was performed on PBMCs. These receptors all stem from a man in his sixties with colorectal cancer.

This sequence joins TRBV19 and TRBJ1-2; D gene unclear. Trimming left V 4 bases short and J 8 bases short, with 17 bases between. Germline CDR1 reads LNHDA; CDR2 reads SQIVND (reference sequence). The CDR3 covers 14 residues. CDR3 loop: CASSRAGEAVGYTF. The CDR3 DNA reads TGTGCCAGTAGTAGGGCAGGTGAGGCTGTCGGCTACACCTTC.

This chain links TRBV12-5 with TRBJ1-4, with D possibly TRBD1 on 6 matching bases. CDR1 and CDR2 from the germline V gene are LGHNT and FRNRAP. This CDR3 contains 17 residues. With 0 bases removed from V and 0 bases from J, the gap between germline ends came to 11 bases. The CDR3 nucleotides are TGTGCTAGTGGTTTGGTAAGGGGGGAAGCAACTAATGAAAAACTGTTTTTT. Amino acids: CASGLVRGEATNEKLFF.

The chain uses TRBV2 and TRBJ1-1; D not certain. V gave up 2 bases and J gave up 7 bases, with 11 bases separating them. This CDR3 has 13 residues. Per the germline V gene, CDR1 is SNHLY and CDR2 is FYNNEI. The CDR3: CASSEWGSIEAFF. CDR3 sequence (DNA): TGTGCCAGCAGTGAATGGGGTTCGATTGAAGCTTTCTTT.

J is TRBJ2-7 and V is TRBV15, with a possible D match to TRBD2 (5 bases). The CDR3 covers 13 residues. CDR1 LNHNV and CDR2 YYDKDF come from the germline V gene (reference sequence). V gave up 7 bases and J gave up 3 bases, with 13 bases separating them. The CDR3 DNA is TGTGCCACCACGAGGCCCCGGGGCTACGAGCAGTACTTC. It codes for CATTRPRGYEQYF.

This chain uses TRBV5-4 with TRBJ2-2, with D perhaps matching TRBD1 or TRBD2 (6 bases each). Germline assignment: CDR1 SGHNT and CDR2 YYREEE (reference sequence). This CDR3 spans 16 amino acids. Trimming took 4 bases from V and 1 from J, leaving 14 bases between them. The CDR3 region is CASSRGEAGNTGELFF. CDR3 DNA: TGTGCCAGCAGCAGGGGGGAAGCGGGGAACACCGGGGAGCTGTTTTTT.

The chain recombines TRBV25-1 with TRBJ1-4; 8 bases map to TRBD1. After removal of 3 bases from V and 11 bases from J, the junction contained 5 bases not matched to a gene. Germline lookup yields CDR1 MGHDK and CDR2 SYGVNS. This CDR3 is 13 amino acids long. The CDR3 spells CASSDRDRGKLFF. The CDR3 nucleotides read TGTGCCAGCAGTGATCGCGACAGGGGCAAACTGTTTTTT. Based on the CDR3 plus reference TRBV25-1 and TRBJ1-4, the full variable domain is EADIYQTPRYLVIGTGKKITLECSQTMGHDKMYWYQQDPGMELHLIHYSYGVNSTEKGDLSSESTVSRIRTEHFPLTLESARPSHTSQYLCASSDRDRGKLFFGSGTQLSVL.

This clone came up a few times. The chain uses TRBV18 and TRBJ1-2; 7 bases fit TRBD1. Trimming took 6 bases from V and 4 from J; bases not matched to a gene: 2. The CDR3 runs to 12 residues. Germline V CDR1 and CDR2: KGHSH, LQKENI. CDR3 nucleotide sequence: TGTGCCAGCTCTCCAGGGGGCTATGGCTACACCTTC. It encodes CASSPGGYGYTF.

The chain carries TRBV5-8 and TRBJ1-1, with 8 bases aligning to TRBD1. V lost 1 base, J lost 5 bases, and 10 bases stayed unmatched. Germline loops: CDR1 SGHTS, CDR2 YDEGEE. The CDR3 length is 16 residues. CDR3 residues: CASSLLSQGAFTEAFF. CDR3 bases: TGTGCCAGCAGCTTGCTATCTCAGGGGGCATTTACTGAAGCTTTCTTT.

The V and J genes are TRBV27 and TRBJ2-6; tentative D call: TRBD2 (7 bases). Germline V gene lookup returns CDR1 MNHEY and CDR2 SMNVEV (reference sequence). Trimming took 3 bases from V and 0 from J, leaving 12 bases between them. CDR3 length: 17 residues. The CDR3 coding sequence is TGTGCCAGCAGTTTTCGGGGAGGGGGCTCTGGGGCCAACGTCCTGACTTTC. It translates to CASSFRGGGSGANVLTF.

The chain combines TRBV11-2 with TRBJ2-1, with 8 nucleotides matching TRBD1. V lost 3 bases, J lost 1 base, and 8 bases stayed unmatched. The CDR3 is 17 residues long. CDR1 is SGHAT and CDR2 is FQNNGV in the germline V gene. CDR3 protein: CASSLDSGGRSYNEQFF. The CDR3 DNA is TGTGCCAGCAGCTTGGACTCAGGGGGCAGGTCCTACAATGAGCAGTTCTTC. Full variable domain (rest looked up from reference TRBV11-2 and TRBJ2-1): EAGVAQSPRYKIIEKRQSVAFWCNPISGHATLYWYQQILGQGPKLLIQFQNNGVVDDSQLPKDRFSAERLKGVDSTLKIQPAKLEDSAVYLCASSLDSGGRSYNEQFFGPGTRLTVL.

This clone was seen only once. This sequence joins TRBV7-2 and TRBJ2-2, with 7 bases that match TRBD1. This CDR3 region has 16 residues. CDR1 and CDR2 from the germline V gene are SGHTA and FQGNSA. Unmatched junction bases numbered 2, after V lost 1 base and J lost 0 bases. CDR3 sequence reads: CASSLGQGSNTGELFF. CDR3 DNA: TGTGCCAGCAGCTTAGGACAGGGATCGAACACCGGGGAGCTGTTTTTT.

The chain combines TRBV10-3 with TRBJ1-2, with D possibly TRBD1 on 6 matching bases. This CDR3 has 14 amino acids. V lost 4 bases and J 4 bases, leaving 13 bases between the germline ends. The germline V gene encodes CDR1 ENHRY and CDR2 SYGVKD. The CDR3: CAISGGTGFYGYTF. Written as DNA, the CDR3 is TGTGCCATCAGTGGGGGTACAGGGTTCTATGGCTACACCTTC.

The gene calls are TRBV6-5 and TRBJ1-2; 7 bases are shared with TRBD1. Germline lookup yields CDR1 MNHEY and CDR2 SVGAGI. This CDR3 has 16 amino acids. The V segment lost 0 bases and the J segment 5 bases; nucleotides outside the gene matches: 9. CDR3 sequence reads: CASSYSRRGRFYGYTF. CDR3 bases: TGTGCCAGCAGTTACTCGCGGAGGGGGCGATTTTATGGCTACACCTTC.

CDR3 protein: CASSTGAYGYTF. The CDR3, as DNA: TGTGCCAGCAGTACAGGGGCCTATGGCTACACCTTC. V usage is TRBV6-5 and J usage is TRBJ1-2; 7 bases are shared with TRBD1. CDR3 length equals 12 residues. CDR1 and CDR2 (germline): MNHEY, SVGAGI. V dropped 5 bases and J dropped 4; count of bases not matched to a gene: 1.

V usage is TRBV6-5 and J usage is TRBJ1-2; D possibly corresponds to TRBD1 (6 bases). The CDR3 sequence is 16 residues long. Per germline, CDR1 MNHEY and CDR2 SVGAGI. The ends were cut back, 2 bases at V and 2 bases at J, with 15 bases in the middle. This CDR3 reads CASSYLGGGANYGYTF. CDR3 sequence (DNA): TGTGCCAGCAGTTACCTGGGCGGGGGGGCAAACTATGGCTACACCTTC.

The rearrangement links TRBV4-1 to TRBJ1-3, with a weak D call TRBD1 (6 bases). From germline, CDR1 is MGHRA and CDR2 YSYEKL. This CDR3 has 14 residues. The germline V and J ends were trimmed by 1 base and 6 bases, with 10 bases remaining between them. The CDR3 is CASSQVPGANTIYF. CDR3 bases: TGCGCCAGCAGCCAAGTTCCGGGGGCAAACACCATATATTTT.

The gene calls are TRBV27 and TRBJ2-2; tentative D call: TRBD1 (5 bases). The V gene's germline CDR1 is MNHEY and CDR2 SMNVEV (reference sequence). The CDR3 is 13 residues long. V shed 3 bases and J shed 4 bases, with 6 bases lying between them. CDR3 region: CASSFRVTGELFF. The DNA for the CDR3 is TGTGCCAGCAGTTTCAGGGTCACCGGGGAGCTGTTTTTT.

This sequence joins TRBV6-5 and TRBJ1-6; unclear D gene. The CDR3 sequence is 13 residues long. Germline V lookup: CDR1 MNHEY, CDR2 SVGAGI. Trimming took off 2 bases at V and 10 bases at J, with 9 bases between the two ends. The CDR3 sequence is CASSYREGSPLHF. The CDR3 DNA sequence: TGTGCCAGCAGTTACAGGGAAGGCTCACCCCTCCACTTT.

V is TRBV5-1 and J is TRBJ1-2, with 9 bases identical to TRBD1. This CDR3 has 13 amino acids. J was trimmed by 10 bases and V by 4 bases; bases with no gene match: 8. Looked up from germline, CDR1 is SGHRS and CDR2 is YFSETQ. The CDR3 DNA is TGCGCCAGCAGCCCCGGGACAGGGTACGTCTACACCTTC. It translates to CASSPGTGYVYTF.

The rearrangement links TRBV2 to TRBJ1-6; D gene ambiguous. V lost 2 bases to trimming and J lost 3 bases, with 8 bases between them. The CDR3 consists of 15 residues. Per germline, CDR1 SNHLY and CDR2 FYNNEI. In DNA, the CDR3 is TGTGCCAGCAGTGAATTAGAGATCTATAATTCACCCCTCCACTTT. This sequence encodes CASSELEIYNSPLHF.